The TCR beta chain described here comes from a study of T-cell memory formation after mild COVID-19 (dated by TCRdb to the early 2020s). The study in broad terms: TCR sequence clusters from the two donors were largely donor specific. Two young, previously healthy adult volunteers made up the cohort, one male and one female. T-cell clones expanding and contracting after mild COVID-19 in a couple of donors were tracked by longitudinal TCRalpha and TCRbeta repertoire sequencing.

Ficoll-Paque density gradient centrifugation was the method used to isolate PBMCs. This clonotype was observed a few times. Its target antigen remains unknown. No base quality values were provided; no much bigger clone lies one nucleotide off. Sequencing was carried out with an Illumina NovaSeq 6000. TCRalpha and TCRbeta cDNA libraries were constructed by 5'RACE with constant-segment primers, with sample barcodes and unique molecular identifiers being introduced. Trizol reagent was used to extract RNA from every sample. Libraries were amplified in two PCR steps, with a second sample barcode and Illumina TruSeq adapters added in the second step. The libraries were sequenced on an Illumina NovaSeq using 2 x 150 bp paired-end reads. As for how the authors treated the data: Demultiplexing of reads and collapsing into UMI-guided consensus sequences were performed with migec v1.2.7. Using mixcr v2.1.11, UMI consensuses were aligned to TRA and TRB V and J templates and then assembled into clonotypes. A clonotype was counted as expanded or contracted only if both edgeR and NoisET called the change significant, with noise models trained on biological replicates. For edgeR calls, the cutoffs were a false discovery rate-adjusted p below 0.01 and a log2 fold-change threshold of 1. PCA with hierarchical clustering of max-normalized trajectories of the 1000 most abundant clonotypes was used as exploratory dynamics analysis. Separately sequenced CD4+ and CD8+ repertoires were used to assign a CD4 or CD8 phenotype to each responding clone. TCRdb reworked the public reads: Q25 trimming with fastp, MiXCR clone assembly, productive beta chains retained. Each CDR3 protein gets just one entry, which takes the most common genes and DNA from the rows behind it. Here the V and J calls rest on TCRdb's processing, not on the authors' analysis. The sample has fewer than 250,000 distinct CDR3 sequences on record, around 30% of them singletons. The top ten clonotypes cover over 9.5% of the sample.

The CDR3 has 13 amino acids, counting the end cysteine and phenylalanine. The entry retains the CDR3 DNA only, 39 bases that are in frame from base 1. The V and J ends are trimmed by 0 bases and 0 bases, leaving 3 bases between them. CDR1 SGDLS and CDR2 YYNGEE were looked up in the germline V gene. The paper as a whole reports these results and caveats: Contracting CD4+ clones were found mainly in CM and EM memory subsets, while CD8+ clones were enriched in EMRA. SARS-CoV-2 specificity was not confirmed for the second-wave clones peaking on day 37. Balanced CD4/CD8 phenotypes were observed for clones contracting from day 15 to 85, whereas a bias towards CD4+ was observed for a second wave of clones expanding from day 15 to 37. Only a couple of mild cases were covered by the study, and larger cohorts that include severe cases with pre-infection samples were considered necessary. The detection of some responding clones in pre-infection memory suggests that pre-existing cross-reactive memory T cells joined the SARS-CoV-2 response.

The sequencing input was PBMCs or a T cell subset sorted from them (not recorded which). This chain is built from TRBV9 and TRBJ2-5, with an unclear D gene assignment. This TCR was sampled from an adult woman who had mild COVID-19 (a few samples of this study predate the infection). The sample titles of this study are shuffled in the database, so cell type and time point are left out; the donor was told from shared clones. The DNA reads TGTGCCAGCAGCGTAGCGTACCAAGAGACCCAGTACTTC. This sequence encodes CASSVAYQETQYF.